This TCR beta chain was captured in a study of beta chain features in type 1 diabetes. Broader study findings: A moderate, significant TCRB CDR3 shortening appeared in type 1 diabetes across four CD4+ subsets. It was among patients, rather than healthy donors, that naive, central memory and Treg TCRB repertoires appeared more similar.

Details on this clone: The target antigen is unknown.

The investigators reverse transcribed all of the isolated RNA, so they sequenced expressed TCRB transcripts. Some 3.6 million reads were obtained on average from naive, central memory and regulatory T cell samples. The protocol was immunoSEQ multiplex PCR, while the TCRdb copy is restricted to in-frame clones and leaves out a portion. The table records hundreds of thousands of clones, more than 12% of them present only once. Isolation of CD4+ naive, central memory, regulatory and stem cell-like memory cells was achieved by sorting via CD45RO/CCR7/CD25/CD127/CD95/CD27. The sequenced material came from naive CD4+ T cells from blood. The sequence was collected from a man between 18 and 35 years old with type 1 diabetes.

Written as DNA, the CDR3 is TGCGCCAGCAGTGAGGACAGGGATGGCTACACCTTC. This gives the protein CASSEDRDGYTF. The chain is built from TRBV10-2 and TRBJ1-2; 7 bases map to TRBD1. V gave up 2 bases and J gave up 6 bases; unmatched junction bases: 0. Germline CDR1 and CDR2: WSHSY and SAAADI. The CDR3 consists of 12 residues.